A few counts support the clone carrying this T cell receptor beta chain. The antigen is unknown. The sample comes from a study of T cell repertoires in cytomegalovirus infection. Study information: HLA-C-restricted CMV epitopes, recently identified, and well-studied HLA-B-restricted ones were used by the study.

TCRdb independently ran MiXCR on the reads; one entry per CDR3 protein. The sample records 380,000 or so distinct CDR3 sequences, roughly 36% being singletons. This TCR was recovered from a human donor in good health (CMV status not recorded). Some clones in this sample may be carry-over from other donors' samples. The starting material was cultured PBMCs, obtained from culture after CMV antigen stimulation.

This chain's CDR3 is CASSLKGRTYEQYF. The CDR3, as DNA: TGTGCCAGCAGCTTGAAGGGGCGAACCTACGAGCAGTACTTC. The chain links TRBV7-2 to TRBJ2-7, with a possible D match to TRBD1 (5 bases). The CDR3 contains 14 residues. Trimming removed 3 bases at V and 2 bases at J, with 11 bases between. Germline V CDR1 and CDR2: SGHTA, FQGNSA.